Described below is a single T cell receptor beta chain sequence and its context. No DNA is given; TCRdb re-called the 5' RACE reads and lists each CDR3 protein once. Its clone listing holds around 450,000 distinct CDR3 sequences. The entry originates in a study of monozygotic twins with inflammatory bowel disease. CDR3 length equals 15 residues. Germline lookup yields CDR1 KGHSH and CDR2 LQKENI. The receptor was isolated from a human donor with ulcerative colitis or Crohn's disease, or a healthy co-twin of an affected twin (not recorded which). The chain couples TRBV18 to TRBJ2-1; TCRdb picks TRBD2, but there is no DNA to check that call. Sequencing was carried out using blood. The CDR3 here is CASSPRASGDHEQFF. The entire variable domain, with the rest obtained from reference TRBV18 and TRBJ2-1, is as follows: NAGVMQNPRHLVRRRGQEARLRCSPMKGHSHVYWYRQLPEEGLKFMVYLQKENIIDESGMPKERFSAEFPKEGPSILRIQQVVRGDSAAYFCASSPRASGDHEQFFGPGTRLTVL.